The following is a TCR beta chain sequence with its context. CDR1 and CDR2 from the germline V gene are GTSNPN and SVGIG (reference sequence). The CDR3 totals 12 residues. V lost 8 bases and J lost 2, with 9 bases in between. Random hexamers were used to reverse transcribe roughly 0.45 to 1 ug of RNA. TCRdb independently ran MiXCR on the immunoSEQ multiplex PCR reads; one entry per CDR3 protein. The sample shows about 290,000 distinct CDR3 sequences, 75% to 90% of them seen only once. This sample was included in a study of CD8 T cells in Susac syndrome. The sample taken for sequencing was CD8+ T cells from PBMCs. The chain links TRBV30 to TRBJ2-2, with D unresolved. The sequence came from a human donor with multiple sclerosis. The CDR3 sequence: CAQPYNTGELFF. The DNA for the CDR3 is TGTGCCCAGCCTTACAACACCGGGGAGCTGTTTTTT.